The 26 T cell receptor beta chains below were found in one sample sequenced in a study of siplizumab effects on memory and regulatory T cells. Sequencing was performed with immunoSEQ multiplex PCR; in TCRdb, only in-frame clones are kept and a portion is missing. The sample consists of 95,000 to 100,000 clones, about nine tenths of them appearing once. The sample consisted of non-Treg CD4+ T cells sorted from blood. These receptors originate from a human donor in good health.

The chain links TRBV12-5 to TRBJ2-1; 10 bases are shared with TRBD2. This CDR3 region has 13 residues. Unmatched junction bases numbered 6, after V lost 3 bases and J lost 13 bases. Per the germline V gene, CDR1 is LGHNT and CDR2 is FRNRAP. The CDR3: CASGFASGSSQFF. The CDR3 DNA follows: TGTGCTAGTGGTTTCGCTAGCGGGAGTTCTCAGTTCTTC.

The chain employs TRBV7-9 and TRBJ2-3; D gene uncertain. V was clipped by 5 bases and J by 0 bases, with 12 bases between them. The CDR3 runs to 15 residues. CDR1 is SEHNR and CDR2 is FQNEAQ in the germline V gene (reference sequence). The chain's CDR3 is CASSRLAQSTDTQYF. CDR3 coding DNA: TGTGCCAGCAGCCGATTGGCCCAGAGCACAGATACGCAGTATTTT.

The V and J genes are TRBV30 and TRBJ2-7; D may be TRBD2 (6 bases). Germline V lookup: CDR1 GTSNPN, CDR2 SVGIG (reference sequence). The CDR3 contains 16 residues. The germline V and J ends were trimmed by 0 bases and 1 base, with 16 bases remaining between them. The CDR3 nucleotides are TGTGCCTGGAGTGTAACTAGCAGGGTGAAATCCTACGAGCAGTACTTC. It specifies CAWSVTSRVKSYEQYF.

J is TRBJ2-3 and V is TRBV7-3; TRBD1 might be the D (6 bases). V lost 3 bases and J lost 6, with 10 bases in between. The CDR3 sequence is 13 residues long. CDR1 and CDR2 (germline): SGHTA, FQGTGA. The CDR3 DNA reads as TGTGCCAGCAGCTTCAGGGGTGGGGATACGCAGTATTTT. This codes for CASSFRGGDTQYF.

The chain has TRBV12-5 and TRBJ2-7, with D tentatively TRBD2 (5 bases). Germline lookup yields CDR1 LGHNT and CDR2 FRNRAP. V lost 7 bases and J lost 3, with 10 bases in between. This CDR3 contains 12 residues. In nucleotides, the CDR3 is TGTGCTAGTGCGGGGATCGGCTACGAGCAGTACTTC. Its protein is CASAGIGYEQYF.

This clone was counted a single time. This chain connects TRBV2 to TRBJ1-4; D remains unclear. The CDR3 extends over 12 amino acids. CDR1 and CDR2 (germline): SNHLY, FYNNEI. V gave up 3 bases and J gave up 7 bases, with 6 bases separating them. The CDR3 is CASSDQAEKLFF. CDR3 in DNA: TGTGCCAGCAGTGATCAGGCTGAAAAACTGTTTTTT.

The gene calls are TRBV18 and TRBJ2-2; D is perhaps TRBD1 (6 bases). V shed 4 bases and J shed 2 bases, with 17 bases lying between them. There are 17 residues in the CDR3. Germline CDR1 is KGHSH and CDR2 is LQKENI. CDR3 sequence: CASSREPQGINTGELFF. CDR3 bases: TGTGCCAGCTCACGGGAGCCTCAGGGGATTAACACCGGGGAGCTGTTTTTT.

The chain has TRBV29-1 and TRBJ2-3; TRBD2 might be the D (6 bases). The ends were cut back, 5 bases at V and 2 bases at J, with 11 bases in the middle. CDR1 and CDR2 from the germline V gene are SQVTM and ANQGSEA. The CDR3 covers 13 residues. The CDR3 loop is CSVRRDSTDTQYF. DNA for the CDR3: TGCAGCGTTAGGCGGGATTCCACAGATACGCAGTATTTT.

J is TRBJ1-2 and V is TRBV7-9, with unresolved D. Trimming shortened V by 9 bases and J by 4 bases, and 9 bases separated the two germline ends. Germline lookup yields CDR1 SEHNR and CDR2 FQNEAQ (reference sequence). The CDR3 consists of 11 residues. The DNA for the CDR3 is TGTGCCAGACACAGAAGCTATGGCTACACCTTC. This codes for CARHRSYGYTF.

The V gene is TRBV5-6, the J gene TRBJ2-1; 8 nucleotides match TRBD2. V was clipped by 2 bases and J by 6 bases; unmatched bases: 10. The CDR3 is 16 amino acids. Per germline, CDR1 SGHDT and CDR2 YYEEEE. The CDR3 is CASSFFTAGVGNEQFF. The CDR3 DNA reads TGTGCCAGCAGCTTCTTTACAGCGGGAGTCGGCAATGAGCAGTTCTTC.

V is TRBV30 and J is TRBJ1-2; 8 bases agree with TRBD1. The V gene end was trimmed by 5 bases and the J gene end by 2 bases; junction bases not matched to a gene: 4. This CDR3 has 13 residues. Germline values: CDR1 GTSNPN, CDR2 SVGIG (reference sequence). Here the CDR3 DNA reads TGTGCCTGGGGACAGGGTTTAAACTATGGCTACACCTTC. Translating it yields CAWGQGLNYGYTF.

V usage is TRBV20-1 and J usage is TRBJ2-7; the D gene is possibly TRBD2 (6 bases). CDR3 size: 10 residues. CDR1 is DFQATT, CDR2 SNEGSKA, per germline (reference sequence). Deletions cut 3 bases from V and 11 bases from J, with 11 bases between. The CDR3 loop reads CSARYGGEYF. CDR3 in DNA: TGCAGTGCTAGGTATGGCGGGGAGTACTTC.

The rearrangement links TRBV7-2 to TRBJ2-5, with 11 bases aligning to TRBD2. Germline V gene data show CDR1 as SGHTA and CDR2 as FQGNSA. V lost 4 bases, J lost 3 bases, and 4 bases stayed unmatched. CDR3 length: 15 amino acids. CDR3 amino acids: CASSSSGLAEETQYF. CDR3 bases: TGTGCCAGCAGCTCATCGGGACTAGCGGAAGAGACCCAGTACTTC. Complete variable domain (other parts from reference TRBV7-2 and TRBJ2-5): GAGVSQSPSNKVTEKGKDVELRCDPISGHTALYWYRQSLGQGLEFLIYFQGNSAPDKSGLPSDRFSAERTGGSVSTLTIQRTQQEDSAVYLCASSSSGLAEETQYFGPGTRLLVL.

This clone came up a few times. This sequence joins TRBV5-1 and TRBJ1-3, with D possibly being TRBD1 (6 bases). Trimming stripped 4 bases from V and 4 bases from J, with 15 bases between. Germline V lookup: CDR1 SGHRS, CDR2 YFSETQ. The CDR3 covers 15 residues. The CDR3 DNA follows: TGCGCCAGCAGCGGACTGACAGGAGCAGGAAACACCATATATTTT. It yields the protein CASSGLTGAGNTIYF.

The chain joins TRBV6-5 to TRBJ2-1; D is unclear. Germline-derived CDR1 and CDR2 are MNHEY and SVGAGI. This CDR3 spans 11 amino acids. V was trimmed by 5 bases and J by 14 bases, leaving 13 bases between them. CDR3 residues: CASSRSTVEFF. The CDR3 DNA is TGTGCCAGCAGTCGGTCTACCGTGGAGTTCTTC.

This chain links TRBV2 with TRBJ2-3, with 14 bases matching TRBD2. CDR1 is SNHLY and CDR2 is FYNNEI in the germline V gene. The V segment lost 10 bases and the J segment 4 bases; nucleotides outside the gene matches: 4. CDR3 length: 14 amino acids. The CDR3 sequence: CAIRLAGGADTQYF. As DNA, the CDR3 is TGTGCCATCCGACTAGCGGGAGGGGCAGATACGCAGTATTTT.

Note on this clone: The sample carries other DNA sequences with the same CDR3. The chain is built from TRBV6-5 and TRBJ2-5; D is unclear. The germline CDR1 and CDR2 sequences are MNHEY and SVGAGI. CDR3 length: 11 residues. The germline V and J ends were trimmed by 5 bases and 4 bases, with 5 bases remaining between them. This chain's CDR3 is CASSLGETQYF. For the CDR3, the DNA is TGTGCCAGCAGTCTCGGAGAGACCCAGTACTTC.

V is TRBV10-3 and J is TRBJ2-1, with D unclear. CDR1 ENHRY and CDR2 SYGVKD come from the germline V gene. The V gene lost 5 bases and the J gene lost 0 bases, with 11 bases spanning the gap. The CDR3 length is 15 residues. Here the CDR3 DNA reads TGTGCCATCAGTAAGGTTAGTGACTCCTACAATGAGCAGTTCTTC. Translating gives CAISKVSDSYNEQFF.

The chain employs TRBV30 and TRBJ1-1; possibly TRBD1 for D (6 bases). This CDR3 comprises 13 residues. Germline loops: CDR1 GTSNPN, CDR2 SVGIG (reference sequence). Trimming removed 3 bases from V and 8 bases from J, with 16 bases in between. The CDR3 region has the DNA TGTGCCTGGAGAGGGACACCTATTGTAGAAGCTTTCTTT. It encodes CAWRGTPIVEAFF.

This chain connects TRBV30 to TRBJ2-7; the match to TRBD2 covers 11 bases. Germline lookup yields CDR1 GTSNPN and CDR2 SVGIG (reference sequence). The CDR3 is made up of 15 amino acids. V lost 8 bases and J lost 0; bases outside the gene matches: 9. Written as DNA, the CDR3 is TGTGCCGGTAAACTTGGGACTAGCGGCTCCTACGAGCAGTACTTC. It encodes CAGKLGTSGSYEQYF.

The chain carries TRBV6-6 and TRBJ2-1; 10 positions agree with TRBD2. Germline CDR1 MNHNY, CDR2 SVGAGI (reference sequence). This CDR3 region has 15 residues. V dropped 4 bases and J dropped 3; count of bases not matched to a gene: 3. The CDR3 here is CASSSLAGDYNEQFF. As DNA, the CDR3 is TGTGCCAGCAGTTCTCTAGCGGGGGACTACAATGAGCAGTTCTTC.

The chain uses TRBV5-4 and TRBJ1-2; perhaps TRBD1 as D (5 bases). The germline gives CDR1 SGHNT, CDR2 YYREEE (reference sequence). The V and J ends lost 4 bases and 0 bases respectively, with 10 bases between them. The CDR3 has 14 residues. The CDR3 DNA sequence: TGTGCCAGCAGCCGGGACGGACCTAACTATGGCTACACCTTC. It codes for CASSRDGPNYGYTF.

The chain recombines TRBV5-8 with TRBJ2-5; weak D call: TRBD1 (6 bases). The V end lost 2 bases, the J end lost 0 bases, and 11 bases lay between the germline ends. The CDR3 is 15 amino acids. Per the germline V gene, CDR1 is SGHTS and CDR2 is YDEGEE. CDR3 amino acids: CASSLQGANQETQYF. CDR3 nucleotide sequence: TGTGCCAGCAGCTTACAGGGAGCAAACCAAGAGACCCAGTACTTC. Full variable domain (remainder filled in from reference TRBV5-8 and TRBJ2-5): EAGVTQSPTHLIKTRGQQATLRCSPISGHTSVYWYQQALGLGLQFLLWYDEGEERNRGNFPPRFSGRQFPNYSSELNVNALELEDSALYLCASSLQGANQETQYFGPGTRLLVL.

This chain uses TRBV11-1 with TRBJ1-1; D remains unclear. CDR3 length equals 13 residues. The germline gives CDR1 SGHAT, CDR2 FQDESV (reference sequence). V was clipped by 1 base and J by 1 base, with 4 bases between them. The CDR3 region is CASSLDWNTEAFF. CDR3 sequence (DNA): TGTGCCAGCAGCTTAGACTGGAACACTGAAGCTTTCTTT.

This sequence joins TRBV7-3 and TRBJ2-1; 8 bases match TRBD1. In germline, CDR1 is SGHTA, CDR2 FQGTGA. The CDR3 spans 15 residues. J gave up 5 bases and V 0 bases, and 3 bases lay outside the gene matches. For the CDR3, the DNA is TGTGCCAGCAGCTTAACCAGGACAGGGAACAATGAGCAGTTCTTC. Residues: CASSLTRTGNNEQFF.

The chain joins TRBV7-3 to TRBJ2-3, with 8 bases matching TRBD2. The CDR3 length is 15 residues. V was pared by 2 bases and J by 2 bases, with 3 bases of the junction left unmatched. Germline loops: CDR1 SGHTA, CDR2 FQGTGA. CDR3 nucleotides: TGTGCCAGCAGCTTAGCGGGAGGACCCACAGATACGCAGTATTTT. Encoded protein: CASSLAGGPTDTQYF.